The rows below give T cell receptor beta chains drawn from one sample of a study of post-analysis software for immune sequencing data. TCRdb independently ran MiXCR on the PCR reads; one entry per CDR3 protein. This sample has around 200,000 distinct CDR3 sequences; over 25% occur once, and the top ten carry 3.4%. The specimen was blood. These receptors were collected from a girl aged 2-17 years with multiple sclerosis. Both conserved end residues are part of each CDR3. The order of the fields is CDR3 protein, CDR3 DNA, D gene, clone size, V gene, J gene. A D gene is named only where the DNA matches it firmly. Size tells how often a clone was seen (once, few, many) or the class of an expanded clone, and some rows leave it out.

CASSYFGGTNTGELFF	TGTGCCAGCAGTTACTTTGGGGGGACGAACACCGGGGAGCTGTTTTTT	.	.	TRBV6-6	TRBJ2-2
CASSPRDVTEKLFF	TGCGCCAGCAGCCCCAGGGACGTGACGGAAAAACTGTTTTTT	.	few	TRBV5-1	TRBJ1-4
CASSRISGREQYF	TGTGCCAGCAGCCGAATTAGCGGGAGGGAGCAGTACTTC	TRBD2	many	TRBV7-2	TRBJ2-7
CATGLAVGDNEQFF	TGTGCCACGGGACTAGCGGTAGGTGATAATGAGCAGTTCTTC	TRBD2	.	TRBV24-1	TRBJ2-1
CSARDLDRGYEQYF	TGCAGTGCTAGAGATCTGGACAGGGGTTACGAGCAGTACTTC	TRBD1	.	TRBV20-1	TRBJ2-7
CSVEMGAVMDTQYF	TGCAGCGTTGAAATGGGGGCGGTTATGGATACGCAGTATTTT	.	many	TRBV29-1	TRBJ2-3
CASAGRQRYEQYF	TGTGCCAGCGCCGGTAGGCAACGCTACGAGCAGTACTTC	.	many	TRBV25-1	TRBJ2-7
CAGSPPRGEKLFF	TGTGCCGGCAGTCCGCCCAGGGGTGAAAAACTGTTTTTT	.	.	TRBV6-5	TRBJ1-4
CSARDGGWSQETQYF	TGCAGTGCTAGAGATGGAGGGTGGTCCCAAGAGACCCAGTACTTC	.	many	TRBV20-1	TRBJ2-5
CASSFTPGTQEAQYF	TGTGCCAGCAGTTTCACCCCGGGGACGCAAGAGGCCCAGTACTTC	.	.	TRBV6-2/TRBV6-3	TRBJ2-5
CASSQEPSGGQTQYF	TGTGCCAGCAGCCAAGAACCTAGCGGGGGCCAGACCCAGTACTTC	TRBD2	many	TRBV3-1	TRBJ2-5
CSARDRAGGDQPQHF	TGCAGTGCTAGAGATCGGGCAGGGGGAGATCAGCCCCAGCATTTT	TRBD1	many	TRBV20-1	TRBJ1-5
CAISEGEGQEKLFF	TGTGCCATCAGTGAGGGAGAGGGGCAGGAAAAACTGTTTTTT	.	many	TRBV10-3	TRBJ1-4
CASSPPWGGGYGYTF	TGTGCCAGCAGCCCCCCATGGGGGGGCGGCTATGGCTACACCTTC	.	many	TRBV14	TRBJ1-2
CASGPRTLSYNEQFF	TGTGCCAGCGGGCCTAGGACGCTCTCCTACAATGAGCAGTTCTTC	.	.	TRBV28	TRBJ2-1
CASSFRGGADYGYTF	TGTGCCAGCAGTTTTCGGGGGGGCGCAGACTATGGCTACACCTTC	.	few	TRBV28	TRBJ1-2
CASSFDRGGGEKLFF	TGTGCCAGCAGCTTCGACAGGGGCGGAGGGGAAAAACTGTTTTTT	TRBD1	few	TRBV7-8	TRBJ1-4
CASRPRGTTTDTQYF	TGTGCCAGCAGACCCCGGGGAACAACCACAGATACGCAGTATTTT	.	many	TRBV6-5	TRBJ2-3
CASGRRSGSTDTQYF	TGTGCCAGCGGCCGGCGCAGCGGGAGCACAGATACGCAGTATTTT	.	.	TRBV14	TRBJ2-3
CASSLPLGRGNSPLHF	TGTGCCAGCAGCTTACCCTTAGGCAGGGGAAATTCACCCCTCCACTTT	.	.	TRBV13	TRBJ1-6
CASRPRGTAEAFF	TGTGCCAGCAGACCCAGGGGGACAGCAGAAGCTTTCTTT	TRBD1	.	TRBV6-5	TRBJ1-1
CASTRQRLYEQYF	TGTGCCAGCACCAGACAGAGACTCTACGAGCAGTACTTC	.	.	TRBV7-2	TRBJ2-7
CASSSRRSGNRYNSPLHF	TGTGCCAGCAGCTCCCGCAGGTCGGGCAATCGCTATAATTCACCCCTCCACTTT	.	few	TRBV3-1	TRBJ1-6
CASSPLGRNSPLHF	TGTGCCAGCAGCCCCCTCGGGAGGAATTCACCCCTCCACTTT	.	.	TRBV12-3/TRBV12-4	TRBJ1-6
CAISWGGQQYF	TGTGCCATCAGTTGGGGGGGGCAACAGTACTTC	.	many	TRBV10-3	TRBJ2-7
CASSQSLTDTQYF	TGCGCCAGCAGCCAATCCCTGACAGATACGCAGTATTTT	.	.	TRBV4-1	TRBJ2-3
CASSQIRTYEQYF	TGTGCCAGCAGCCAGATTCGGACCTACGAGCAGTACTTC	.	.	TRBV14	TRBJ2-7
CSAGRLPSNEQFF	TGCAGTGCTGGCCGGCTGCCTAGCAATGAGCAGTTCTTC	.	many	TRBV20-1	TRBJ2-1
CSATLGSAAEQYF	TGCAGTGCTACGTTAGGCTCGGCGGCCGAGCAGTACTTC	.	many	TRBV20-1	TRBJ2-7
CASSQYGDRGTSGVYNEQFF	TGTGCCAGCAGCCAGTATGGGGACAGGGGAACTAGCGGGGTATACAATGAGCAGTTCTTC	.	few	TRBV7-9	TRBJ2-1
CASSLATGAATGMNYGYTF	TGTGCCAGCAGCTTAGCTACCGGGGCCGCGACAGGCATGAACTATGGCTACACCTTC	.	.	TRBV7-9	TRBJ1-2
CATSRDWGSNSPLHF	TGTGCCACCAGCAGAGATTGGGGAAGTAATTCACCCCTCCACTTT	.	.	TRBV15	TRBJ1-6
CASSQRTGEQPQHF	TGTGCCAGCAGCCAAAGGACAGGAGAACAGCCCCAGCATTTT	TRBD1	few	TRBV3-1	TRBJ1-5
CASNVGDSNTEAFF	TGCGCCAGCAACGTCGGGGACAGTAACACTGAAGCTTTCTTT	TRBD1	.	TRBV5-1	TRBJ1-1
CASSWGDLPGRAGNIQYF	TGTGCCAGCAGTTGGGGCGATTTGCCCGGGAGGGCCGGGAACATTCAGTACTTC	TRBD2	many	TRBV6-2/TRBV6-3	TRBJ2-4
CASSHLTEIYGYTF	TGTGCCAGCAGCCACCTGACAGAGATCTATGGCTACACCTTC	.	.	TRBV14	TRBJ1-2
CASSHPGLAGTDTQYF	TGCGCCAGCAGCCACCCCGGGCTAGCGGGCACAGATACGCAGTATTTT	TRBD2	.	TRBV4-1	TRBJ2-3
CASSPSFSSYEQYF	TGTGCCAGCAGCCCCTCCTTCAGCTCCTACGAGCAGTACTTC	.	many	TRBV27	TRBJ2-7
CASSPGLGNEQFF	TGTGCCAGCAGCCCGGGACTAGGCAATGAGCAGTTCTTC	TRBD2	.	TRBV7-9	TRBJ2-1
CASSLFNYEQYF	TGTGCCAGCAGCTTGTTTAACTACGAGCAGTACTTC	.	many	TRBV5-6	TRBJ2-7
CASSLGQGQDEQFF	TGTGCCAGCAGCTTAGGACAGGGTCAGGATGAGCAGTTCTTC	TRBD1	few	TRBV7-9	TRBJ2-1
CASSGQYTGELFF	TGTGCCAGCTCGGGACAGTACACCGGGGAGCTGTTTTTT	TRBD1	.	TRBV11-2	TRBJ2-2
CASSLTCGIVLYEQYF	TGTGCCAGCAGTTTAACCTGTGGGATAGTCCTCTACGAGCAGTACTTC	.	.	TRBV12-3/TRBV12-4	TRBJ2-7
CASSVSGLHTDTQYF	TGTGCCAGCAGTGTATCGGGACTCCACACAGATACGCAGTATTTT	.	many	TRBV6-5	TRBJ2-3
CASSAGQGGNEQFF	TGTGCCAGCAGCGCAGGACAGGGTGGGAATGAGCAGTTCTTC	TRBD1	many	TRBV7-9	TRBJ2-1
CSVELAEMYNEQYF	TGCAGCGTTGAATTAGCGGAAATGTACAATGAGCAGTACTTC	.	.	TRBV29-1	TRBJ2-7
CASSELGTGLNEQYF	TGTGCCAGCTCCGAACTCGGGACAGGGCTCAATGAGCAGTACTTC	TRBD1	.	TRBV18	TRBJ2-7
CSALGGSGLVNDEQFF	TGCAGTGCCCTAGGCGGCTCGGGACTAGTCAATGATGAGCAGTTCTTC	TRBD2	once	TRBV20-1	TRBJ2-1
CASSSDRPYNSPLHF	TGCGCCAGCAGCTCCGACAGGCCTTATAATTCACCCCTCCACTTT	.	.	TRBV5-1	TRBJ1-6
CASTVQRRYPMNTEAFF	TGTGCCAGCACCGTACAAAGACGGTACCCCATGAACACTGAAGCTTTCTTT	.	few	TRBV6-2/TRBV6-3	TRBJ1-1
CASSQGISGLAGTDTQYF	TGTGCCAGCAGCCAAGGAATCAGCGGACTAGCGGGCACAGATACGCAGTATTTT	TRBD2	.	TRBV4-2	TRBJ2-3
CASSSMDRVLLREQYF	TGTGCCAGCAGTTCGATGGACAGGGTGCTTCTTCGGGAGCAGTACTTC	TRBD1	.	TRBV28	TRBJ2-5
CASSKQGRDTEAFF	TGTGCCAGCAGTAAACAGGGACGGGACACTGAAGCTTTCTTT	.	.	TRBV6-5	TRBJ1-1
CASSQDLSYGYTF	TGTGCCAGCAGCCAAGATCTCAGCTATGGCTACACCTTC	.	many	TRBV14	TRBJ1-2
CSAEKTGVGETQYF	TGCAGTGCCGAGAAGACGGGAGTCGGGGAGACCCAGTACTTC	.	few	TRBV20-1	TRBJ2-5
CASSYSRGRGNEQFF	TGTGCCAGCAGTTACTCGAGGGGCCGAGGGAATGAGCAGTTCTTC	.	many	TRBV6-5	TRBJ2-1
CASSSGGGQPQHF	TGTGCCAGCAGCTCAGGGGGGGGTCAGCCCCAGCATTTT	TRBD1	many	TRBV6-5	TRBJ1-5